Here is one T cell receptor beta chain with its context. Isolated PBMCs totaled at least 7 million in each sample. Samples each yielded at least 5.5 micrograms of total RNA. For the second PCR, which ran for 7 to 11 cycles, a sample-barcoded 5' primer and a J-beta primer mix were used. TCRdb independently ran MiXCR on the 5' RACE reads; one entry per CDR3 protein. Among about 1,800,000 distinct CDR3 sequences, 28% were seen once, and the ten largest hold 7% to 9%. This sample is part of a study of blood T cells in healthy people across ages. Trimming pared 2 bases from V and 11 bases from J, leaving 15 bases between. The CDR3 is 13 residues long. Germline V gives CDR1 ENHRY, CDR2 SYGVKD.

The gene calls are TRBV10-3 and TRBJ2-5; D gene uncertain. Sequencing input: blood. The receptor was isolated from a woman younger than 45 in good health. CDR3: CAISEARSEEQYF. CDR3 sequence (DNA): TGTGCCATCAGTGAGGCCAGGTCGGAAGAGCAGTACTTC.